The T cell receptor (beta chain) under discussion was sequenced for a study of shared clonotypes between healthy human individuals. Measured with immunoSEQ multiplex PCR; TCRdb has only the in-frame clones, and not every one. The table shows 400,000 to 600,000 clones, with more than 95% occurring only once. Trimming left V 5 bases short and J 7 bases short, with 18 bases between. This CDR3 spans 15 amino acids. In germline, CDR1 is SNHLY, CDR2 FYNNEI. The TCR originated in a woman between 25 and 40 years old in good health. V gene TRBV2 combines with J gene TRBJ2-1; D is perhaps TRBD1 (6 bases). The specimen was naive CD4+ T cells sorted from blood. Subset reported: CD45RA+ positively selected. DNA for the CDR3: TGTGCCAGCAGTCGGAACCCCGATACAGGGAATGAGCAGTTCTTC. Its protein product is CASSRNPDTGNEQFF.